This TCR beta chain is from a study of cytomegalovirus exposure and HLA in healthy donors. The PCR was carried out with 60 Vbeta primers and 13 Jbeta primers. TCRdb's copy holds only in-frame clones and misses some; the assay was immunoSEQ multiplex PCR. The table lists over 150,000 clones, roughly 82% of them singletons. The CDR3 has 16 amino acids. After removal of 5 bases from V and 6 bases from J, the junction contained 14 bases not matched to a gene. The germline CDR1 and CDR2 sequences are MNHEY and SMNVEV (reference sequence). This sequence originates from a man between 45 and 60 years old in good health and CMV-seropositive. V gene TRBV27 combines with J gene TRBJ1-2, with 8 positions matching TRBD1. Sequencing was performed on PBMCs. CDR3 nucleotides: TGTGCCAGCAGTACCCAGGGGGCAAGAGAGAGCGATGGCTACACCTTC. Protein sequence: CASSTQGARESDGYTF.